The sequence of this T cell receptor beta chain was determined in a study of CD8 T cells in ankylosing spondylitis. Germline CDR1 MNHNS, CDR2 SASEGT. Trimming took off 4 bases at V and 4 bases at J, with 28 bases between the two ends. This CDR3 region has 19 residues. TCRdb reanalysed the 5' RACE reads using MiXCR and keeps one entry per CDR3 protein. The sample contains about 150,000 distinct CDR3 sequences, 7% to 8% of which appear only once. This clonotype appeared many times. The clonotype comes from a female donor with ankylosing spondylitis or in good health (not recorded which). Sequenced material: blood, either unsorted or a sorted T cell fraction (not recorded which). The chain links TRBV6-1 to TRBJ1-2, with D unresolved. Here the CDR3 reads CASSALAVVGRKTFYGYTF. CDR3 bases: TGTGCCAGCAGTGCATTGGCTGTTGTGGGCCGGAAGACTTTCTATGGCTACACCTTC.